What follows describes a single T cell receptor (beta chain). This record comes from a study of technical replicates of blood from a handful of donors. The repertoire was sequenced with immunoSEQ multiplex PCR; TCRdb's copy has only in-frame clones and lacks some. This table has 80,000 or so clones, roughly 98% appearing once. V was cut by 2 bases and J by 8 bases, with 9 bases left in between. Germline CDR1 GTSNPN, CDR2 SVGIG (reference sequence). This CDR3 has 12 residues. V usage is TRBV30 and J usage is TRBJ2-2, with D uncertain. This sequence originates from a human donor in good health. Sequenced input: T cells isolated from PBMCs. CDR3 amino acids: CAWSPQMGELFF. The CDR3 DNA follows: TGTGCCTGGAGTCCACAAATGGGGGAGCTGTTTTTT.